The source of this T cell receptor (beta chain) is a study of blood T cell repertoires in COVID-19. As for the study in general: The United States, Italy and Spain supplied acute and convalescent COVID-19 samples. T cells, B-cell-depleted T cells, or PBMCs supplied cDNA or gDNA.

Per the original data handling: Scientists estimated how many nucleated cells there were by amplifying reference gene primers. Profiling relied on immunoSEQ multiplex PCR, and the TCRdb table lists in-frame clones only, not all of them. V, J and clone size were drawn from that table, and D and trimming were deduced from the DNA. Here the sample spans under 500,000 clones, roughly 87% being singletons. Everyone who took part was roughly 18 to 89 years old, and they came from 24 US areas. V lost 5 bases and J 4 bases, leaving 6 bases between the germline ends. Germline-derived CDR1 and CDR2 are SEHNR and FQNEAQ (reference sequence). The CDR3 has 12 residues.

Sequenced: PBMCs or T cells enriched from blood (not recorded which). The receptor comes from a woman younger than 35 with acute COVID-19. This chain connects TRBV7-9 to TRBJ2-1; D is unclear. For the CDR3, the DNA is TGTGCCAGCAGCCAAGAGTACAATGAGCAGTTCTTC. Its translation: CASSQEYNEQFF.